This note documents a single TCR beta chain sequence. This entry is derived from a study of blood T cell repertoires in COVID-19. In the original analysis: Amplification of reference gene primers was used by the study to estimate nucleated cell counts. This table comes from immunoSEQ multiplex PCR, and its TCRdb copy is limited to in-frame clones, with some not included. V and J calls and clone size follow that table, whereas D and trimming were derived from the DNA. The repertoire has 200,000 to 250,000 clones, 70% to 90% of them found once; the top ten carry 1.2%. Sequences were obtained from PBMCs or T cells enriched from blood (not recorded which). The source of this sequence is a man under 40 who had recovered from COVID-19.

Here the CDR3 reads CATSDLRDRESHEQFF. In nucleotides, the CDR3 is TGTGCCACCAGTGATTTGAGGGACAGAGAGAGCCATGAGCAGTTCTTC. The rearrangement links TRBV24-1 to TRBJ2-1; 7 nucleotides agree with TRBD1. Germline loops: CDR1 KGHDR, CDR2 SFDVKD. V dropped 0 bases and J dropped 8; count of bases not matched to a gene: 9. CDR3 length: 16 residues.